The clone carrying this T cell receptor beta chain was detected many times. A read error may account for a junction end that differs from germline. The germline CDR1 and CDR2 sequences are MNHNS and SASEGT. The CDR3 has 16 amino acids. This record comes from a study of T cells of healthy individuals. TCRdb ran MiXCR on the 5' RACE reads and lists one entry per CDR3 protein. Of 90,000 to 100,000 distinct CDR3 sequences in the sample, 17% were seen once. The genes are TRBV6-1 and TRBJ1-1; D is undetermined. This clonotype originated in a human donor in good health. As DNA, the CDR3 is TGTGCCAGCAGCGAAGACCCCCTGTACCTGAACACTGAAGCTTTCTTT. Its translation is CASSEDPLYLNTEAFF.